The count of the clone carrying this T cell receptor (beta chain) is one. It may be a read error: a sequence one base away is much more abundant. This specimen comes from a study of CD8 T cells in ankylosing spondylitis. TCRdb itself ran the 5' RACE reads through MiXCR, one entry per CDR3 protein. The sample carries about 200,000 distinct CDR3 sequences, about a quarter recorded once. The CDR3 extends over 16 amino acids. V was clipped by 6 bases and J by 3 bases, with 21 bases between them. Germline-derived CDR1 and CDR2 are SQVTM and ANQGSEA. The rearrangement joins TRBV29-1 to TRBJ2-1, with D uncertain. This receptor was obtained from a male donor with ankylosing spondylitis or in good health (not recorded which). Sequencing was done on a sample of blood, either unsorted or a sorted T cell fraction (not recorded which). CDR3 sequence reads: CSVRTMTTINYNEQFF. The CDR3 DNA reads TGCAGCGTCAGAACCATGACGACGATCAACTACAATGAGCAGTTCTTC.